Listed here are 15 T cell receptor beta chains from one sample, sequenced in a study of OX40 agonist ivuxolimab in advanced cancers. The assay was immunoSEQ multiplex PCR, and TCRdb's table has in-frame clones only and misses some. This sample has 70,000 or so clones, with 75% to 85% found just once. The sequenced sample was CD4+ or CD8+ T cells sorted from blood, obtained in a trial of the OX40 agonist ivuxolimab. The receptors originated from an adult with an advanced solid tumor such as melanoma, head and neck, liver or kidney cancer.

The V and J genes are TRBV29-1 and TRBJ2-4; 8 bases line up with TRBD1. From germline, CDR1 is SQVTM and CDR2 ANQGSEA. Trimming took 6 bases from V and 8 from J; bases not matched to a gene: 3. The CDR3 is made up of 11 amino acids. The CDR3 sequence is CSVLTGDIQYF. The CDR3 coding sequence is TGCAGCGTGCTGACAGGGGACATTCAGTACTTC.

The chain combines TRBV5-6 with TRBJ1-3, with D perhaps matching TRBD1 (5 bases). Looked up from germline, CDR1 is SGHDT and CDR2 is YYEEEE. This CDR3 spans 15 amino acids. Trimming took 3 bases from V and 7 from J, leaving 17 bases between them. The CDR3 nucleotides read TGTGCCAGCAGCTCCCTGGACACCTCTCAGAACACCATATATTTT. Residues: CASSSLDTSQNTIYF.

The chain employs TRBV5-4 and TRBJ2-5; 7 bases are a match to TRBD1. The CDR3 runs 14 residues. Losses at the gene ends were 4 bases for V and 5 bases for J; bases not matched to a gene: 8. Looked up from germline, CDR1 is SGHNT and CDR2 is YYREEE (reference sequence). CDR3 bases: TGTGCCAGCAGCCCACAGGGGTTTCGGGAGACCCAGTACTTC. It encodes CASSPQGFRETQYF. Combining the CDR3 with reference TRBV5-4 and TRBJ2-5 gives the whole variable domain ETGVTQSPTHLIKTRGQQVTLRCSSQSGHNTVSWYQQALGQGPQFIFQYYREEENGRGNFPPRFSGLQFPNYSSELNVNALELDDSALYLCASSPQGFRETQYFGPGTRLLVL.

At least ten counts were recorded for this clone. The chain combines TRBV14 with TRBJ1-6, with TRBD1 identical over 10 bases. CDR3 size: 15 residues. Germline V gene lookup returns CDR1 SGHDN and CDR2 FVKESK. V gave up 2 bases and J gave up 7 bases; unmatched junction bases: 2. The DNA of the CDR3 is TGTGCCAGCAGCCAACAGGACAGGGGGAATTCACCCCTCCACTTT. Protein: CASSQQDRGNSPLHF. The whole variable domain, filled in from reference TRBV14 and TRBJ1-6, reads EAGVTQFPSHSVIEKGQTVTLRCDPISGHDNLYWYRRVMGKEIKFLLHFVKESKQDESGMPNNRFLAERTGGTYSTLKVQPAELEDSGVYFCASSQQDRGNSPLHFGNGTRLTVT.

This chain links TRBV27 with TRBJ1-2, with TRBD1 as a possible D gene (5 bases). Trimming removed 3 bases from V and 2 bases from J, with 7 bases in between. Per the germline V gene, CDR1 is MNHEY and CDR2 is SMNVEV (reference sequence). The CDR3 totals 13 residues. For the CDR3, the DNA is TGTGCCAGCAGTTTCTCAGGGAACTATGGCTACACCTTC. Translation gives CASSFSGNYGYTF.

This clone was observed a handful of times. J is TRBJ1-2 and V is TRBV14; 9 bases agree with TRBD1. Per the germline V gene, CDR1 is SGHDN and CDR2 is FVKESK. This CDR3 region has 16 residues. J was trimmed by 5 bases and V by 4 bases; bases with no gene match: 11. CDR3 in DNA: TGTGCCAGCAGCCCGGGAGGAGGACAGGGGATTTATGGCTACACCTTC. It is translated as CASSPGGGQGIYGYTF.

The rearrangement joins TRBV7-3 to TRBJ2-3; D unresolved. V dropped 4 bases and J dropped 2 bases, with 4 bases sitting between them. CDR3 length: 12 residues. CDR1 and CDR2 (germline): SGHTA, FQGTGA. The CDR3 spells CASSSTTDTQYF. CDR3 nucleotides: TGTGCCAGCAGCTCGACCACAGATACGCAGTATTTT.

This clone was found once. The chain recombines TRBV19 with TRBJ1-2; no clear D gene. Trimming left V 8 bases short and J 4 bases short, with 14 bases between. From germline, CDR1 is LNHDA and CDR2 SQIVND (reference sequence). The CDR3 totals 13 residues. CDR3 sequence reads: CASGSGSGYGYTF. The CDR3 DNA follows: TGTGCCAGTGGATCTGGGAGCGGCTATGGCTACACCTTC.

The CDR3 coding sequence is TGTGCCAGCAGCGAGGAAGCCAAAAACATTCAGTACTTC. Its translation: CASSEEAKNIQYF. The chain uses TRBV2 and TRBJ2-4; D is ambiguous. The V gene's germline CDR1 is SNHLY and CDR2 FYNNEI. Trimming removed 6 bases from V and 0 bases from J, with 6 bases in between. The CDR3 has 13 residues.

The J gene is TRBJ2-2, the V gene TRBV7-9; D ambiguous. Germline CDR1 is SEHNR and CDR2 is FQNEAQ (reference sequence). V lost 6 bases to trimming and J lost 5 bases, with 13 bases between them. This CDR3 contains 14 residues. The CDR3 is CASRKEIRTGELFF. The CDR3 DNA reads TGTGCCAGCAGAAAAGAGATTCGGACCGGGGAGCTGTTTTTT.

The chain has TRBV16 and TRBJ2-7; D is unclear. This CDR3 has 13 amino acids. Germline lookup yields CDR1 KGHSY and CDR2 FQNENV. The V and J ends lost 4 bases and 4 bases respectively, with 11 bases between them. The DNA for the CDR3 is TGTGCCAGCAGCCCCCGTGAGTCATACGAGCAGTACTTC. Its translation: CASSPRESYEQYF.

The V call is TRBV7-9, the J call TRBJ2-2; 10 bases are a match to TRBD2. The V segment lost 4 bases and the J segment 4 bases; nucleotides outside the gene matches: 6. The CDR3 has 16 residues. The germline V gene has CDR1 SEHNR and CDR2 FQNEAQ (reference sequence). CDR3 region: CASSSSSGGITGELFF. CDR3 bases: TGTGCCAGCAGCTCCTCTAGCGGGGGTATCACCGGGGAGCTGTTTTTT.

The V call is TRBV27, the J call TRBJ2-2; no firm D call. Per germline, CDR1 MNHEY and CDR2 SMNVEV (reference sequence). With 6 bases removed from V and 4 bases from J, the gap between germline ends came to 12 bases. The CDR3 totals 14 residues. CDR3 in amino acids: CASRLIDGTGELFF. The CDR3 DNA sequence: TGTGCCAGCAGGCTTATAGATGGCACCGGGGAGCTGTTTTTT.

This clone rates as medium-sized. The sample has other DNA sequences that encode this CDR3 too. The chain joins TRBV15 to TRBJ1-4; D is uncertain. Germline V gene sequence: CDR1 LNHNV, CDR2 YYDKDF (reference sequence). Between the trimmed V and J ends, which lost 1 base and 0 bases, there was a span of 3 bases. This CDR3 has 14 amino acids. The CDR3 here is CATSRAATNEKLFF. The CDR3 DNA is TGTGCCACCAGCAGAGCAGCAACTAATGAAAAACTGTTTTTT. The whole variable domain, remainder taken from reference TRBV15 and TRBJ1-4, is DAMVIQNPRYQVTQFGKPVTLSCSQTLNHNVMYWYQQKSSQAPKLLFHYYDKDFNNEADTPDNFQSRRPNTSFCFLDIRSPGLGDTAMYLCATSRAATNEKLFFGSGTQLSVL.

The chain couples TRBV7-8 to TRBJ2-1; 10 bases are a match to TRBD2. Germline CDR1 and CDR2: SGHVS and FQNEAQ. V trimming: 4 bases; J trimming: 8 bases; junction bases outside the gene matches: 8. The CDR3 length is 15 residues. CDR3 sequence (DNA): TGTGCCAGCAGCTACACTAGCGGGGTTAGTTATGAGCAGTTCTTC. This sequence encodes CASSYTSGVSYEQFF.